Each of the 16 T cell receptor beta chains below was sequenced from the same sample in a study of T cell responses to AZD1222 COVID-19 vaccine. This table comes from immunoSEQ multiplex PCR, and its TCRdb copy is limited to in-frame clones, with some not included. The data hold some 130,000 clones, with 87% observed a single time. Specimen: peripheral blood, collected on day 0 of AZD1222 vaccination. The source of these receptors is an adult in good health.

The rearrangement links TRBV2 to TRBJ1-5; D call uncertain. The CDR3 is made up of 16 amino acids. Trimming took off 3 bases at V and 3 bases at J, with 15 bases between the two ends. The germline V gene encodes CDR1 SNHLY and CDR2 FYNNEI. This chain's CDR3 is CASSELRNGLNQPQHF. In DNA, the CDR3 is TGTGCCAGCAGTGAGTTGAGGAACGGACTCAATCAGCCCCAGCATTTT.

This clone qualifies as medium-sized. This rearrangement joins TRBV18 to TRBJ1-1; D may be TRBD1 (5 bases). The germline V and J ends were trimmed by 5 bases and 2 bases, with 12 bases remaining between them. Germline values: CDR1 KGHSH, CDR2 LQKENI. The CDR3 runs to 14 residues. CDR3 loop: CASSERWGNTEAFF. The CDR3 DNA is TGTGCCAGCTCAGAGAGGTGGGGCAACACTGAAGCTTTCTTT.

The J gene is TRBJ1-1, the V gene TRBV5-5; no firm D call. Germline V gene lookup returns CDR1 SGHKS and CDR2 YYEKEE (reference sequence). Trimming removed 1 base from V and 1 base from J, with 8 bases in between. The CDR3 runs 14 residues. In nucleotides, the CDR3 is TGTGCCAGCAGCTTGTGGGCCGAGAACACTGAAGCTTTCTTT. Its translation is CASSLWAENTEAFF. The full variable domain, with the rest looked up from reference TRBV5-5 and TRBJ1-1, is DAGVTQSPTHLIKTRGQQVTLRCSPISGHKSVSWYQQVLGQGPQFIFQYYEKEERGRGNFPDRFSARQFPNYSSELNVNALLLGDSALYLCASSLWAENTEAFFGQGTRLTVV.

The chain joins TRBV7-9 to TRBJ1-1, with a tentative D call TRBD1 (5 bases). CDR3 length: 13 residues. V lost 7 bases to trimming and J lost 0 bases, with 9 bases between them. Germline values: CDR1 SEHNR, CDR2 FQNEAQ (reference sequence). The CDR3 region is CASTQGVNTEAFF. The CDR3 DNA is TGTGCCAGCACCCAAGGGGTGAACACTGAAGCTTTCTTT.

The chain joins TRBV2 to TRBJ2-3; 13 positions match TRBD2. Germline CDR1 reads SNHLY; CDR2 reads FYNNEI. The CDR3 is 17 residues long. Losses at the gene ends were 5 bases for V and 0 bases for J; bases not matched to a gene: 5. In DNA form, the CDR3 reads TGTGCCAGCAGTTTGACTAGCGGGGGGCCAAGCACAGATACGCAGTATTTT. Translated: CASSLTSGGPSTDTQYF.

The chain employs TRBV30 and TRBJ1-1; weak D call: TRBD1 (5 bases). This CDR3 contains 13 residues. V was clipped by 0 bases and J by 4 bases, with 9 bases between them. In germline, CDR1 is GTSNPN, CDR2 SVGIG (reference sequence). The CDR3 here is CAWSVLGGTEAFF. The CDR3 DNA follows: TGTGCCTGGAGTGTATTGGGGGGCACTGAAGCTTTCTTT.

The genes are TRBV28 and TRBJ1-1; maybe TRBD1 (6 bases). The CDR3 runs 16 residues. Germline CDR1 is MDHEN and CDR2 is SYDVKM. Trimming took off 6 bases at V and 6 bases at J, with 23 bases between the two ends. The CDR3 DNA follows: TGTGCCAGCAGCAGCGGGGGGGGCGCATACTTTTCTGAAGCTTTCTTT. It is translated as CASSSGGGAYFSEAFF.

The J gene is TRBJ2-2, the V gene TRBV5-6, with a weak D call TRBD2 (6 bases). Germline CDR1 is SGHDT and CDR2 is YYEEEE. The CDR3 runs 15 residues. V dropped 0 bases and J dropped 4 bases, with 10 bases sitting between them. In DNA, the CDR3 is TGTGCCAGCAGCTTGGTACGGGGGAGCACCGGGGAGCTGTTTTTT. It codes for CASSLVRGSTGELFF.

This clone was seen just once. This rearrangement joins TRBV7-8 to TRBJ1-6; D may be TRBD1 (5 bases). The germline V gene has CDR1 SGHVS and CDR2 FQNEAQ. The CDR3 length is 16 residues. Trimming cost V 8 bases and J 0 bases, with 14 bases left between them. The CDR3 protein is CASHKTASSYNSPLHF. The CDR3, as DNA: TGTGCCAGCCATAAGACAGCGAGCTCCTATAATTCACCCCTCCACTTT.

This chain joins TRBV10-3 and TRBJ1-2, with 7 bases matching TRBD1. Germline CDR1 is ENHRY and CDR2 is SYGVKD. Losses at the gene ends were 0 bases for V and 5 bases for J; bases not matched to a gene: 12. The CDR3 is 17 residues long. The CDR3 spells CAISESIDRAYLYGYTF. In DNA, the CDR3 is TGTGCCATCAGTGAGTCTATCGACAGGGCCTATCTTTATGGCTACACCTTC.

The chain uses TRBV6-6 and TRBJ1-6; D ambiguous. Germline values: CDR1 MNHNY, CDR2 SVGAGI (reference sequence). Between the trimmed V and J ends, which lost 2 bases and 7 bases, there was a span of 9 bases. The CDR3 is 14 amino acids. The CDR3 DNA sequence: TGTGCCAGCAGTTACAGTACGGAGAATTCACCCCTCCACTTT. Residues: CASSYSTENSPLHF.

This chain connects TRBV11-3 to TRBJ2-1; D not certain. V lost 1 base to trimming and J lost 5 bases, with 6 bases between them. Germline values: CDR1 SGHNT, CDR2 YENEEA. The CDR3 loop spans 13 amino acids. This chain's CDR3 is CASSLGTNNEQFF. Written as DNA, the CDR3 is TGTGCCAGCAGCTTAGGAACTAACAATGAGCAGTTCTTC. Looking up the rest from reference TRBV11-3 and TRBJ2-1 gives the full variable domain: EAGVVQSPRYKIIEKKQPVAFWCNPISGHNTLYWYLQNLGQGPELLIRYENEEAVDDSQLPKDRFSAERLKGVDSTLKIQPAELGDSAVYLCASSLGTNNEQFFGPGTRLTVL.

The chain carries TRBV7-9 and TRBJ2-7; D may be TRBD1 (6 bases). Deletions cut 5 bases from V and 3 bases from J, with 14 bases between. The CDR3 covers 14 residues. Germline assignment: CDR1 SEHNR and CDR2 FQNEAQ (reference sequence). DNA for the CDR3: TGTGCCAGCAGCGAAACCGGGACACTCTACGAGCAGTACTTC. Its protein is CASSETGTLYEQYF.

V usage is TRBV7-2 and J usage is TRBJ1-2; no clear D gene. The V gene lost 5 bases and the J gene lost 5 bases, with 15 bases spanning the gap. The length of the CDR3 is 14 residues. The germline V gene has CDR1 SGHTA and CDR2 FQGNSA. CDR3 region: CASSLRVVAYGYTF. The CDR3 DNA reads TGTGCCAGCAGCCTCCGGGTCGTTGCATATGGCTACACCTTC.

The chain uses TRBV27 and TRBJ1-1; 7 bases agree with TRBD1. Germline values: CDR1 MNHEY, CDR2 SMNVEV (reference sequence). V gave up 5 bases and J gave up 4 bases; unmatched junction bases: 4. The CDR3 sequence is 13 residues long. The DNA for the CDR3 is TGTGCCAGCAGTGACAGGGTAAGCACTGAAGCTTTCTTT. Translating it yields CASSDRVSTEAFF.

V gene TRBV29-1 combines with J gene TRBJ1-2; no clear D. Germline CDR1 and CDR2: SQVTM and ANQGSEA. V gave up 4 bases and J gave up 6 bases, with 15 bases separating them. This CDR3 has 13 residues. The CDR3: CSVATALGNGYTF. The CDR3 region has the DNA TGCAGCGTTGCAACGGCCTTAGGGAATGGCTACACCTTC.